The entry below gives a single T cell receptor beta chain sequence along with its context. Its antigen is as yet unknown. This entry is derived from a study of OX40 agonist ivuxolimab in advanced cancers. The table came from immunoSEQ multiplex PCR; TCRdb's copy has only in-frame clones and leaves some out. The sample has about 79,000 clones, approximately 85% seen once; the top ten hold about 4%. Study-level results: At 0.1 to 3.0 mg/kg and by week 6, clonal expansion occurred in CD4+ and CD8+ blood T cells.

Autoimmune disease history or systemic immunosuppression led to patient exclusion. The CDR3 runs to 12 residues. V lost 4 bases and J lost 4, with 8 bases in between. Germline values: CDR1 SNHLY, CDR2 FYNNEI. The sample in question was CD4+ or CD8+ T cells sorted from blood, obtained in a trial of the OX40 agonist ivuxolimab. This chain links TRBV2 with TRBJ2-7, with D possibly matching TRBD1 (5 bases). The source is an adult with an advanced solid tumor such as melanoma, head and neck, liver or kidney cancer. CDR3 residues: CASSGRGYEQYF. The CDR3 DNA follows: TGTGCCAGCAGTGGAAGGGGTTACGAGCAGTACTTC.